One and the same sample provided the 30 T cell receptor beta chains below, sequenced in a study of blood T cell repertoires in COVID-19. Using immunoSEQ multiplex PCR, the repertoire was profiled, and TCRdb retains in-frame clones only, with some absent. The table shows 60,000 to 90,000 clones, with roughly 82% occurring only once. Sequencing was performed on peripheral blood. The receptor set was obtained from a woman in her fifties or sixties with acute or convalescent COVID-19.

This rearrangement joins TRBV7-2 to TRBJ2-3; D is possibly TRBD2 (5 bases). Trimming removed 4 bases at V and 1 base at J, with 12 bases between. The CDR3 runs 15 residues. CDR1 and CDR2 (germline): SGHTA, FQGNSA. CDR3 nucleotide sequence: TGTGCCAGCAGCTCAAACCGGGATGGCACAGATACGCAGTATTTT. Protein: CASSSNRDGTDTQYF.

This sequence joins TRBV27 and TRBJ1-2; 7 bases match TRBD1. The CDR3 runs to 16 residues. Germline-derived CDR1 and CDR2 are MNHEY and SMNVEV (reference sequence). V shed 5 bases, J shed 4 bases, and the junction held 13 bases outside the gene matches. The CDR3 sequence is CASSPQSTGFVYGYTF. The CDR3 region has the DNA TGTGCCAGCAGTCCACAATCGACAGGGTTCGTCTATGGCTACACCTTC.

The J gene is TRBJ2-5, the V gene TRBV7-2; D ambiguous. Germline CDR1 reads SGHTA; CDR2 reads FQGNSA. The CDR3 contains 15 residues. Trimming took off 5 bases at V and 0 bases at J, with 13 bases between the two ends. The CDR3 region is CASSPRRRNQETQYF. As DNA, the CDR3 is TGTGCCAGCAGCCCCCGCCGGAGAAACCAAGAGACCCAGTACTTC.

The chain recombines TRBV29-1 with TRBJ2-6; 9 bases fit TRBD1. There are 16 residues in the CDR3. Germline-derived CDR1 and CDR2 are SQVTM and ANQGSEA. V lost 7 bases and J lost 0; bases outside the gene matches: 7. The CDR3 region is CSARTGAISGANVLTF. Here the CDR3 DNA reads TGCAGCGCTAGGACAGGGGCCATCTCTGGGGCCAACGTCCTGACTTTC.

V usage is TRBV5-1 and J usage is TRBJ2-3, with D possibly being TRBD2 (6 bases). CDR3 length: 15 amino acids. V lost 4 bases and J 0 bases, leaving 12 bases between the germline ends. CDR1 and CDR2 (germline): SGHRS, YFSETQ. The CDR3, as DNA: TGCGCCAGCAGCGCCGGGAGTCTAAGCACAGATACGCAGTATTTT. Its translation: CASSAGSLSTDTQYF.

V is TRBV2 and J is TRBJ1-1, with D perhaps matching TRBD1 (5 bases). CDR3 size: 16 residues. The V and J ends lost 5 bases and 6 bases respectively, with 22 bases between them. Germline V gene sequence: CDR1 SNHLY, CDR2 FYNNEI. DNA for the CDR3: TGTGCCAGCAGTAGGGACGGAGGGGTAGCGAAGGCTGAAGCTTTCTTT. Amino acids: CASSRDGGVAKAEAFF.

The chain couples TRBV6-2 or TRBV6-3 to TRBJ2-1; D is perhaps TRBD2 (6 bases). V gave up 0 bases and J gave up 15 bases, with 24 bases separating them. CDR1 and CDR2 from the germline V gene are MNHEY and SVGEGT. The CDR3 contains 16 residues. CDR3 region: CASSYSWPPFGTGGFF. In nucleotides, the CDR3 is TGTGCCAGCAGTTACTCGTGGCCTCCGTTTGGGACTGGGGGGTTCTTC.

The gene calls are TRBV27 and TRBJ2-7; perhaps TRBD1 as D (5 bases). The CDR3 extends over 14 amino acids. Trimming removed 5 bases at V and 0 bases at J, with 11 bases between. CDR1 and CDR2 (germline): MNHEY, SMNVEV (reference sequence). CDR3 in amino acids: CASSPSDSSYEQYF. CDR3 sequence (DNA): TGTGCCAGCAGTCCCTCAGACAGCTCCTACGAGCAGTACTTC.

V usage is TRBV19 and J usage is TRBJ1-5; no clear D. V shed 3 bases and J shed 7 bases, with 19 bases lying between them. This CDR3 spans 16 amino acids. CDR1 and CDR2 (germline): LNHDA, SQIVND (reference sequence). The CDR3 sequence: CASSILWSELGQPQHF. As DNA, the CDR3 is TGTGCCAGTAGTATTTTGTGGTCCGAACTCGGGCAGCCCCAGCATTTT.

This clone appeared a single time. V gene TRBV14 combines with J gene TRBJ1-2; tentatively, D is TRBD1 (6 bases). The germline V gene encodes CDR1 SGHDN and CDR2 FVKESK. Trimming removed 3 bases at V and 4 bases at J, with 9 bases between. The CDR3 extends over 13 amino acids. This chain's CDR3 is CASSQDRVYGYTF. In nucleotides, the CDR3 is TGTGCCAGCAGCCAGGACAGAGTCTATGGCTACACCTTC.

The gene calls are TRBV6-2 or TRBV6-3 and TRBJ1-4, with 9 bases matching TRBD1. The CDR3 totals 14 residues. The germline CDR1 and CDR2 sequences are MNHEY and SVGEGT. V shed 4 bases, J shed 7 bases, and the junction held 4 bases outside the gene matches. The CDR3 DNA follows: TGTGCCAGCAGTTCGCGGACAGGGGTTGAAAAACTGTTTTTT. It codes for CASSSRTGVEKLFF.

The J gene is TRBJ2-1, the V gene TRBV28; 7 bases are shared with TRBD2. V was clipped by 6 bases and J by 5 bases; unmatched bases: 1. The V gene's germline CDR1 is MDHEN and CDR2 SYDVKM. This CDR3 region has 12 residues. The CDR3 is CASRGTNNEQFF. CDR3 bases: TGTGCCAGCAGGGGGACTAACAATGAGCAGTTCTTC.

The chain carries TRBV12-3 or TRBV12-4 and TRBJ1-1; D unclear. The V gene lost 6 bases and the J gene lost 7 bases, with 9 bases spanning the gap. There are 11 residues in the CDR3. The CDR3 protein is CASRRRDEAFF. DNA for the CDR3: TGTGCCAGCAGACGTCGGGATGAAGCTTTCTTT.

The CDR3 nucleotides are TGCGCCAGCAGCTTGGATCTAGCGGGAGGGGGAGAGACCCAGTACTTC. Its protein is CASSLDLAGGGETQYF. This chain joins TRBV5-1 and TRBJ2-5; TRBD2 matches 12 bases. V lost 0 bases, J lost 4 bases, and 4 bases stayed unmatched. The CDR3 length is 16 residues. Germline V gene lookup returns CDR1 SGHRS and CDR2 YFSETQ.

This chain uses TRBV11-2 with TRBJ1-3; D is ambiguous. This CDR3 has 14 amino acids. The V gene lost 0 bases and the J gene lost 1 base, with 4 bases spanning the gap. CDR1 SGHAT and CDR2 FQNNGV come from the germline V gene. CDR3: CASSLEASGNTIYF. The CDR3 coding sequence is TGTGCCAGCAGCTTAGAGGCTTCTGGAAACACCATATATTTT.

In this sample, this clone turned up once. This chain links TRBV11-2 with TRBJ1-1, with TRBD1 matching 11 bases. This CDR3 has 18 residues. The V and J ends lost 4 bases and 5 bases, in that order; junction bases with no gene match: 15. CDR1 and CDR2 (germline): SGHAT, FQNNGV. The CDR3 sequence: CASSYRTGGVILVTEAFF. The CDR3 bases are TGTGCCAGCAGCTATAGGACAGGGGGCGTCATCCTGGTTACTGAAGCTTTCTTT.

This clone was seen once. The chain combines TRBV7-2 with TRBJ1-2; D unclear. From germline, CDR1 is SGHTA and CDR2 FQGNSA. The CDR3 length is 15 residues. V was clipped by 3 bases and J by 4 bases, with 15 bases between them. CDR3: CASSLVGVGAYGYTF. For the CDR3, the DNA is TGTGCCAGCAGCTTGGTGGGCGTGGGCGCCTATGGCTACACCTTC.

The DNA of the CDR3 is TGTGCCAGCAGCACGAATCGGGAGGGGAGTTCACCCCTCCACTTT. It is translated as CASSTNREGSSPLHF. The V call is TRBV6-5, the J call TRBJ1-6, with D tentatively TRBD1 (5 bases). The CDR3 is 15 residues long. V lost 6 bases and J 9 bases, leaving 18 bases between the germline ends. Germline-derived CDR1 and CDR2 are MNHEY and SVGAGI.

The chain joins TRBV15 to TRBJ2-3, with 9 positions matching TRBD2. CDR1 is LNHNV, CDR2 YYDKDF, per germline (reference sequence). V shed 1 base and J 1 base; nucleotides not matched to a gene: 3. The CDR3 contains 16 residues. CDR3 loop: CATSRGASGGTDTQYF. The CDR3 nucleotides are TGTGCCACCAGCAGAGGCGCTAGCGGGGGCACAGATACGCAGTATTTT. The full variable domain, in which reference TRBV15 and TRBJ2-3 provide the parts outside the CDR3, is DAMVIQNPRYQVTQFGKPVTLSCSQTLNHNVMYWYQQKSSQAPKLLFHYYDKDFNNEADTPDNFQSRRPNTSFCFLDIRSPGLGDTAMYLCATSRGASGGTDTQYFGPGTRLTVL.

The chain combines TRBV28 with TRBJ2-7, with D possibly matching TRBD2 (5 bases). The V end lost 9 bases, the J end lost 4 bases, and 13 bases lay between the germline ends. CDR1 is MDHEN and CDR2 is SYDVKM in the germline V gene. This CDR3 has 12 amino acids. DNA for the CDR3: TGTGCCAGTAGCGCCCCAGGTTACGAGCAGTACTTC. This translates into CASSAPGYEQYF.

V usage is TRBV5-1 and J usage is TRBJ1-2; D is unclear. Trimming left V 4 bases short and J 4 bases short, with 23 bases between. The CDR3 contains 17 residues. Germline V lookup: CDR1 SGHRS, CDR2 YFSETQ. The CDR3 DNA reads as TGCGCCAGCAGCCTTAATCCCCAGAGCCCCACTATCTATGGCTACACCTTC. Protein product: CASSLNPQSPTIYGYTF.

This chain connects TRBV2 to TRBJ1-4; D not certain. The ends were cut back, 4 bases at V and 8 bases at J, with 17 bases in the middle. The CDR3 contains 15 residues. Germline V gene data show CDR1 as SNHLY and CDR2 as FYNNEI. CDR3 residues: CASSVLPAGVEKLFF. The CDR3 region has the DNA TGTGCCAGCAGTGTCCTCCCCGCGGGAGTCGAAAAACTGTTTTTT.

CDR3 sequence: CASSFRWGLAGLRDTQYF. For the CDR3, the DNA is TGTGCCAGCAGCTTCAGATGGGGACTAGCGGGATTGAGAGATACGCAGTATTTT. This rearrangement joins TRBV7-2 to TRBJ2-3, with 13 bases identical to TRBD2. This CDR3 is built from 18 residues. Per germline, CDR1 SGHTA and CDR2 FQGNSA. Unmatched junction bases numbered 11, after V lost 3 bases and J lost 5 bases.

A few counts support this clone. The genes are TRBV19 and TRBJ1-5; TRBD1 is a possible D gene (5 bases). Germline V lookup: CDR1 LNHDA, CDR2 SQIVND (reference sequence). The CDR3 is 14 amino acids. Trimming cost V 5 bases and J 10 bases, with 18 bases left between them. The DNA of the CDR3 is TGTGCCAGTAGTGCGGGAGGGGAGGTCAAACCCCAGCATTTT. This encodes CASSAGGEVKPQHF.

This clone was counted between two and nine times. The chain links TRBV27 to TRBJ1-4; D call uncertain. Trimming took off 9 bases at V and 1 base at J, with 12 bases between the two ends. The CDR3 contains 14 residues. The V gene's germline CDR1 is MNHEY and CDR2 SMNVEV (reference sequence). CDR3 nucleotides: TGTGCCAGTCGGAGGGTAGGAACTAATGAAAAACTGTTTTTT. This codes for CASRRVGTNEKLFF.

Points on this clone: Other nucleotide sequences from this sample produce the same CDR3. V and J are TRBV27 and TRBJ1-4; tentatively, D is TRBD1 (5 bases). Germline CDR1 and CDR2: MNHEY and SMNVEV (reference sequence). The CDR3 consists of 15 residues. V was pared by 4 bases and J by 6 bases, with 15 bases between. The CDR3 DNA follows: TGTGCCAGCAGTTCCTCAGGGAAGCGGGATGAAAAACTGTTTTTT. This gives the protein CASSSSGKRDEKLFF.

The chain carries TRBV5-1 and TRBJ2-3; 7 positions match TRBD2. The V gene's germline CDR1 is SGHRS and CDR2 YFSETQ. Trimming removed 1 base from V and 2 bases from J; junction bases left unmatched: 7. This CDR3 comprises 16 residues. This CDR3 reads CASSLTSALPTDTQYF. CDR3 coding DNA: TGCGCCAGCAGCTTGACTAGCGCCCTTCCCACAGATACGCAGTATTTT.

J is TRBJ1-2 and V is TRBV6-2 or TRBV6-3, with D perhaps matching TRBD1 (6 bases). The CDR3 has 15 residues. The germline gives CDR1 MNHEY, CDR2 SVGEGT. The germline V and J ends were trimmed by 4 bases and 4 bases, with 16 bases remaining between them. The CDR3 DNA reads TGTGCCAGCAGTTTTGCAGGGAGAGGGGGCTATGGCTACACCTTC. It specifies CASSFAGRGGYGYTF.

The chain has TRBV29-1 and TRBJ2-4; D unresolved. This CDR3 comprises 15 residues. Germline assignment: CDR1 SQVTM and CDR2 ANQGSEA. Trimming cost V 4 bases and J 2 bases, with 15 bases left between them. CDR3 amino acids: CSVVIPGRTKNIQYF. The CDR3 DNA reads as TGCAGCGTTGTAATTCCAGGTCGGACCAAAAACATTCAGTACTTC.

The genes are TRBV2 and TRBJ1-1; D is unclear. Per the germline V gene, CDR1 is SNHLY and CDR2 is FYNNEI. Trimming stripped 9 bases from V and 4 bases from J, with 18 bases between. The CDR3 covers 14 residues. CDR3 loop: CASGVAGLGTEAFF. As DNA, the CDR3 is TGTGCCAGTGGTGTAGCCGGTTTGGGCACTGAAGCTTTCTTT.